This T cell receptor beta chain originates from a study of cytomegalovirus exposure and HLA in healthy donors. In the study overall: An earlier analysis identified more than 95 million unique TCR beta sequences in approximately 170 million T cells.

The PCR had 60 Vbeta and 13 Jbeta primers. Profiled with immunoSEQ multiplex PCR; TCRdb holds only in-frame clones, not every one. Among under 200,000 clones listed, 80% to 85% were seen once. Notes on this clone: Its antigen is undetermined.

The V gene lost 2 bases and the J gene lost 9 bases, with 11 bases spanning the gap. Germline V gene sequence: CDR1 SNHLY, CDR2 FYNNEI. The CDR3 is 14 amino acids. Findings and caveats of the study: It was shown in a later analysis that HLA-associated TCR beta chains were more clonally expanded than other, equally common chains. In most subjects, TCR beta sequences reportedly gave accurate predictions of HLA-A and HLA-B alleles.

The specimen sequenced was PBMCs. This rearrangement joins TRBV2 to TRBJ1-6, with D tentatively TRBD1 (5 bases). The clonotype originates from a woman aged 18-30 years in good health and CMV-seronegative. CDR3: CASSEQGRGSPLHF. CDR3 nucleotides: TGTGCCAGCAGTGAACAGGGTAGGGGTTCACCCCTCCACTTT.